This T cell receptor beta chain derives from a study of shared T cell receptors in the human thymus. This clone has just one count. This table comes from immunoSEQ multiplex PCR, and its TCRdb copy is limited to in-frame clones, with some not included. The sample contains 550,000 to 800,000 clones, roughly 88% of which appear only once. The same data also contributed to another study, on human thymus T cells. That study reports: The thymus was resected at corrective cardiac surgery.

What was sequenced was thymocytes. This clonotype was obtained from a girl under three years old with a congenital heart defect.

Here the CDR3 reads CASSVGLGQGPKVGSSYNSPLHF. In DNA, the CDR3 is TGTGCCAGCAGCGTAGGACTGGGACAGGGCCCGAAAGTTGGGAGCTCCTATAATTCACCCCTCCACTTT. The V gene is TRBV9, the J gene TRBJ1-6; 9 bases match TRBD1. This CDR3 spans 23 amino acids. The germline CDR1 and CDR2 sequences are SGDLS and YYNGEE. The ends lost 0 bases at V and 0 bases at J; junction bases unmatched: 19.